This T cell receptor (beta chain) was obtained from a study of glioma-infiltrating T cells after dendritic cell vaccination. The V and J ends lost 5 bases and 0 bases respectively, with 15 bases between them. Germline V gene data show CDR1 as SGHNT and CDR2 as YYREEE (reference sequence). This CDR3 comprises 15 residues. Produced via immunoSEQ multiplex PCR; TCRdb's table is partial and in-frame only. The repertoire includes about 82,000 clones, 70% to 90% of them detected once, and roughly 3.1% sits in the top ten. Specimen: blood, collected before dendritic cell vaccination. This chain connects TRBV5-4 to TRBJ2-7, with D uncertain. The TCR originated in a human donor with glioblastoma. Here the CDR3 reads CASRRRSDPSYEQYF. The CDR3 nucleotides are TGTGCCAGCAGGAGAAGAAGTGATCCCTCCTACGAGCAGTACTTC.